The T cell receptor beta chain under discussion was sequenced for a study of blood T cell repertoires in COVID-19. Study details: Specimens from acute and convalescent COVID-19 originated in the United States, Italy and Spain. T cells, B-cell-depleted T cells, or PBMCs supplied cDNA or gDNA.

Original data processing: The assay estimated nucleated cells by amplifying reference gene primers. Data came from immunoSEQ multiplex PCR; TCRdb stores just in-frame clones and leaves some out. The V and J calls and clone size were taken over from that table, and D and trimming were inferred from the DNA. The data show some 100,000 clones, around four fifths seen once. The TCR originated in a human donor in a cohort sampled during active COVID-19. Sequenced: peripheral blood.

The CDR3 sequence is CASSRDRDNEQFF. In nucleotides, the CDR3 is TGTGCCAGCAGTAGGGACAGGGACAATGAGCAGTTCTTC. The V gene is TRBV5-4, the J gene TRBJ2-1; 9 bases are a match to TRBD1. The CDR3 is 13 residues long. Germline CDR1 and CDR2: SGHNT and YYREEE (reference sequence). V dropped 5 bases and J dropped 5; count of bases not matched to a gene: 2.